The T cell receptor beta chain described here comes from a study of shared clonotypes between healthy human individuals. Findings and caveats of the study: The genetic and exposure-history diversity represented was limited by few donors. Sampling included only blood; tissue repertoires likely differ. Rarefaction gave evidence that sorted-subset sequencing remained incomplete despite large depth.

With respect to this clone: Antigen specificity is unknown.

There are 16 residues in the CDR3. CDR1 is LNHDA, CDR2 SQIVND, per germline (reference sequence). The J segment lost 3 bases and the V segment lost 3 bases, leaving 7 bases of the junction unmatched. Using approximately 200 ng DNA, tens of thousands of T cell genomes, the sorted-subset replicate PCRs were run. TCRdb's table, derived via immunoSEQ multiplex PCR, lists solely in-frame clones and lacks some. The sample holds around 2.5 million clones, 93% seen once. The clonotype comes from a man younger than 35 in good health. Some clones in this sample may be carry-over from other donors' samples. The sample consisted of naive CD4+ T cells from PBMCs. Documented subset: CD45RA+ positively selected. The V call is TRBV19, the J call TRBJ1-2; 10 bases match TRBD1. The CDR3 spells CASSMGPGQGYYGYTF. The DNA for the CDR3 is TGTGCCAGTAGTATGGGACCGGGACAGGGGTACTATGGCTACACCTTC.